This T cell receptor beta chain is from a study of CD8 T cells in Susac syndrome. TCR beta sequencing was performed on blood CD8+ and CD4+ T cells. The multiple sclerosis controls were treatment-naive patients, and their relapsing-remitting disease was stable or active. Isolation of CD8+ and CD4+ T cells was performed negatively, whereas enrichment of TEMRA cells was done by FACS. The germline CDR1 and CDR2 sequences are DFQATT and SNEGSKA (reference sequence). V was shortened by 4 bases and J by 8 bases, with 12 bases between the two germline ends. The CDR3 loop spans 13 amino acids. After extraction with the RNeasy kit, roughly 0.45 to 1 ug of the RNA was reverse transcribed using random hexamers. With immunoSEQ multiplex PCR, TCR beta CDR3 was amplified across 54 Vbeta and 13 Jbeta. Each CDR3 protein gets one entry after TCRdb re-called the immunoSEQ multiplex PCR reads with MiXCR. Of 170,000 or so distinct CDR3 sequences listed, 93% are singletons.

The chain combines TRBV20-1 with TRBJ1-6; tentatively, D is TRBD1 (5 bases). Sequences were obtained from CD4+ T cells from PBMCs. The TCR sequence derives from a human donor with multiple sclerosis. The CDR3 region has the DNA TGCAGTGCTACGCCCTTGGGGGATTCACCCCTCCACTTT. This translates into CSATPLGDSPLHF.